This T cell receptor (beta chain) is drawn from a study of T cell responses to AZD1222 COVID-19 vaccine. Study-wide results and caveats: Only six or seven AZD1222 recipients tested seropositive at baseline.

In the case of this clone: Antigen unknown.

Second doses were pooled across both intervals (about 4 or about 12 weeks). The protocol was immunoSEQ multiplex PCR, while the TCRdb copy is restricted to in-frame clones and leaves out a portion. The table lists about 200,000 clones, 93% of them singletons. Germline V CDR1 and CDR2: MNHEY, SVGAGI. Trimming pared 7 bases from V and 2 bases from J, leaving 14 bases between. The CDR3 totals 15 residues. The chain uses TRBV6-5 and TRBJ1-4, with D possibly matching TRBD1 (5 bases). Sequencing used peripheral blood, obtained 28 days after the second AZD1222 dose. The clonotype comes from an adult who received the AZD1222 COVID-19 vaccine. CDR3 nucleotide sequence: TGTGCCAGCACTAGGACCGGGACCACTAATGAAAAACTGTTTTTT. Residues: CASTRTGTTNEKLFF.